A selection of T cell receptor beta chains follows, all from one sample in a study of cytomegalovirus exposure and HLA in healthy donors. Profiling relied on immunoSEQ multiplex PCR, and the TCRdb table lists in-frame clones only, not all of them. This sample carries fewer than 150,000 clones, around nine tenths of them seen once, and the ten largest clones take about 1.5%. The sequencing input was PBMCs. The origin of the receptors is a man aged 25-45 years in good health and CMV-seronegative. Both conserved end residues are part of each CDR3. A D gene is named only where the DNA matches it firmly. Not all rows give a size; the values are once, few, many and, for expanded clones, a class.

TRBJ2-7 | TRBV19 | NA | TRBD1 | CASSRDRGDEQYF
TRBJ1-1 | TRBV2 | NA | NA | CAIPRRGGNTEAFF
TRBJ2-7 | TRBV28 | NA | NA | CASSLAGISHEQYF
TRBJ2-1 | TRBV27 | once | TRBD2 | CASKVRAGGHNEQFF
TRBJ1-1 | TRBV2 | NA | NA | CASTAQVGTEAFF
TRBJ1-5 | TRBV5-5 | NA | TRBD1 | CASSLGDRGPQPQHF
TRBJ1-2 | TRBV29-1 | NA | NA | CSVEDFSGMSRGYTF
TRBJ1-2 | TRBV27 | NA | TRBD1 | CASSWTGGSYGYTF
TRBJ2-1 | TRBV7-7 | NA | NA | CASSPGDFSYNEQFF
TRBJ2-1 | TRBV30 | NA | TRBD1 | CACTNYYRGEEQFF
TRBJ2-1 | TRBV11-1 | NA | NA | CASSPDLGVNEQFF
TRBJ1-1 | TRBV29-1 | NA | TRBD1 | CSVGQGQNTEAFF
TRBJ1-4 | TRBV30 | NA | NA | CAWGTGEKLFF
TRBJ2-5 | TRBV5-1 | NA | NA | CASSPAPSAGPQETQYF
TRBJ1-2 | TRBV30 | NA | NA | CAWTSVQSYGYTF
TRBJ2-3 | TRBV4-1 | NA | TRBD1 | CASSQMGQGTDTQYF
TRBJ1-1 | TRBV27 | NA | NA | CASSFTLSLTEAFF
TRBJ1-5 | TRBV4-1 | NA | TRBD1 | CASSHPDRGDVPQHF
TRBJ2-2 | TRBV7-2 | NA | NA | CASSLRLGNTGELFF
TRBJ2-3 | TRBV7-7 | NA | NA | CASSLASTDTQYF
TRBJ2-1 | TRBV30 | NA | NA | CAWFPHPQYHEQFF
TRBJ1-2 | TRBV18 | NA | TRBD1 | CASSPRTGNNYGYTF
TRBJ2-5 | TRBV7-8 | NA | TRBD2 | CASRPGLGIQETQYF
TRBJ2-6 | TRBV2 | NA | TRBD2 | CASSGRGEGSGANVLTF
TRBJ2-7 | TRBV5-1 | NA | NA | CASSSDREKQYF